These T cell receptor beta chains were read from a single sample in a study of blood T cell repertoires in COVID-19. The method was immunoSEQ multiplex PCR; TCRdb's version includes in-frame clones alone and lacks a portion of them. The table includes 300,000 to 400,000 clones, 70% to 90% detected once. Sequencing was done on a sample of PBMCs or T cells enriched from blood (not recorded which). The receptors shown here come from a woman between 40 and 55 years old with acute COVID-19. CDR3s include the opening cysteine and the closing phenylalanine or tryptophan. A D gene is named only where the DNA matches it firmly. The size entry is marked missing in some rows and otherwise reads once, few, many or a size class.

V gene: TRBV20-1
J gene: TRBJ2-3
clone size: -
D gene: -
CDR3 DNA: TGCAGTGCTAGTCTCGGTGGTAGGGGGGGGAGCACAGATACGCAGTATTTT
CDR3 protein: CSASLGGRGGSTDTQYF

V gene: TRBV19
J gene: TRBJ1-5
clone size: -
D gene: -
CDR3 DNA: TGTGCCAGTATTGGGCCGAGGGCCGGCCTATATAGCAATCAGCCCCAGCATTTT
CDR3 protein: CASIGPRAGLYSNQPQHF

V gene: TRBV6-5
J gene: TRBJ2-5
clone size: few
D gene: -
CDR3 DNA: TGTGCCAGCAGCCTGGAGACCCAGTACTTC
CDR3 protein: CASSLETQYF

V gene: TRBV25-1
J gene: TRBJ2-1
clone size: -
D gene: -
CDR3 DNA: TGTGCCAGCACCTCCCGGGCCTACAATGAGCAGTTCTTC
CDR3 protein: CASTSRAYNEQFF

V gene: TRBV6-4
J gene: TRBJ2-5
clone size: -
D gene: TRBD1
CDR3 DNA: TGTGCCAGCAGGGAGAAAAGACAGGGGTCGGGGGAGACCCAGTACTTC
CDR3 protein: CASREKRQGSGETQYF

V gene: TRBV12-3/TRBV12-4
J gene: TRBJ1-1
clone size: -
D gene: -
CDR3 DNA: TGTGCCAGCAGCCCTCGGACAGTTGAAGCTTTCTTT
CDR3 protein: CASSPRTVEAFF

V gene: TRBV28
J gene: TRBJ2-7
clone size: -
D gene: TRBD2
CDR3 DNA: TGTGCCAGCAGTTTATGGGGGAGCGGGAGTAACAACGAGCAGTACTTC
CDR3 protein: CASSLWGSGSNNEQYF

V gene: TRBV15
J gene: TRBJ2-3
clone size: -
D gene: -
CDR3 DNA: TGTGCCACCAGCCCCCCCGGGTTCAGTGTCGCAGATACGCAGTATTTT
CDR3 protein: CATSPPGFSVADTQYF

V gene: TRBV29-1
J gene: TRBJ1-1
clone size: -
D gene: TRBD1
CDR3 DNA: TGCAGCGTGGAGGAGAACAGGGGGACGGCGAGCACTTTGAGCACTGAAGCTTTCTTT
CDR3 protein: CSVEENRGTASTLSTEAFF

V gene: TRBV7-2
J gene: TRBJ2-7
clone size: -
D gene: TRBD2
CDR3 DNA: TGTGCCAGCAGCTTAGAGGCGGGGGGCCTCTACGAGCAGTACTTC
CDR3 protein: CASSLEAGGLYEQYF

V gene: TRBV29-1
J gene: TRBJ1-5
clone size: -
D gene: TRBD1
CDR3 DNA: TGCAGCGTCCGACAGGGCGGCAATCAGCCCCAGCATTTT
CDR3 protein: CSVRQGGNQPQHF

V gene: TRBV15
J gene: TRBJ1-4
clone size: -
D gene: TRBD1
CDR3 DNA: TGTGCCACCAGCCGGGACAGGGGGCGAACTAATGAAAAACTGTTTTTT
CDR3 protein: CATSRDRGRTNEKLFF

V gene: TRBV6-1
J gene: TRBJ1-2
clone size: -
D gene: -
CDR3 DNA: TGTGCCAGCAGTGACCCCGGGACAATCTATGGCTACACCTTC
CDR3 protein: CASSDPGTIYGYTF

V gene: TRBV18
J gene: TRBJ1-1
clone size: -
D gene: -
CDR3 DNA: TGTGCCAGCTCATACGGAGAATCTGAAGCTTTCTTT
CDR3 protein: CASSYGESEAFF